The 9 T cell receptor beta chains presented below share a single source sample, sequenced in a study of OX40 agonist ivuxolimab in advanced cancers. TCRdb's table, derived via immunoSEQ multiplex PCR, lists solely in-frame clones and lacks some. The sample consists of 25,000 to 35,000 clones, roughly 82% of them appearing once. Material: CD4+ or CD8+ T cells sorted from blood, obtained in a trial of the OX40 agonist ivuxolimab. These TCRs come from an adult with an advanced solid tumor such as melanoma, head and neck, liver or kidney cancer.

This chain connects TRBV9 to TRBJ1-4; possible D gene TRBD1, 5 bases. V dropped 0 bases and J dropped 7 bases, with 10 bases sitting between them. This CDR3 comprises 14 residues. The V gene's germline CDR1 is SGDLS and CDR2 YYNGEE. CDR3 in DNA: TGTGCCAGCAGCGTAGGCAGGCAGGGTGAAAAACTGTTTTTT. It encodes CASSVGRQGEKLFF. The whole variable domain, filled in from reference TRBV9 and TRBJ1-4, reads DSGVTQTPKHLITATGQRVTLRCSPRSGDLSVYWYQQSLDQGLQFLIQYYNGEERAKGNILERFSAQQFPDLHSELNLSSLELGDSALYFCASSVGRQGEKLFFGSGTQLSVL.

The chain has TRBV6-1 and TRBJ1-1, with D uncertain. The CDR3 contains 15 residues. V shed 6 bases and J shed 4 bases, with 18 bases lying between them. The germline gives CDR1 MNHNS, CDR2 SASEGT. Here the CDR3 DNA reads TGTGCCAGCAGAAGGTTTGTGGGTCTGGGCACTGAAGCTTTCTTT. Translation: CASRRFVGLGTEAFF.

The rearrangement joins TRBV7-9 to TRBJ2-7, with D possibly TRBD2 on 5 matching bases. V was shortened by 8 bases and J by 6 bases, with 11 bases between the two germline ends. Germline V gene data show CDR1 as SEHNR and CDR2 as FQNEAQ (reference sequence). The CDR3 covers 11 residues. CDR3 bases: TGTGCCAGCGGCGAGGGTGGCGAGCAGTACTTC. It codes for CASGEGGEQYF.

The chain combines TRBV4-1 with TRBJ2-5; TRBD2 aligns across 7 bases. There are 15 residues in the CDR3. Per the germline V gene, CDR1 is MGHRA and CDR2 is YSYEKL. Trimming removed 4 bases from V and 3 bases from J; junction bases left unmatched: 8. The CDR3 protein is CASSLLGLREETQYF. CDR3 in DNA: TGCGCCAGCAGCCTTCTGGGACTACGAGAAGAGACCCAGTACTTC.

V and J are TRBV7-2 and TRBJ2-7; unclear D gene. The V gene's germline CDR1 is SGHTA and CDR2 FQGNSA. The V and J ends lost 5 bases and 4 bases respectively, with 12 bases between them. CDR3 length: 13 amino acids. CDR3 DNA sequence: TGTGCCAGCAGCCCTGATCTGAATTACGAGCAGTACTTC. As protein: CASSPDLNYEQYF.

The rearrangement joins TRBV19 to TRBJ2-5; the D gene is possibly TRBD2 (6 bases). Germline V CDR1 and CDR2: LNHDA, SQIVND (reference sequence). Trimming took off 11 bases at V and 1 base at J, with 20 bases between the two ends. The CDR3 contains 15 residues. CDR3 coding DNA: TGTGCCCAGTCGGGCGGGGCTAATTTCCAAGAGACCCAGTACTTC. Its translation: CAQSGGANFQETQYF.

This clone occurred once. V and J are TRBV6-1 and TRBJ1-2; D is unresolved. Trimming took off 5 bases at V and 4 bases at J, with 11 bases between the two ends. In germline, CDR1 is MNHNS, CDR2 SASEGT. This CDR3 contains 13 residues. The CDR3 reads CASSRDGPYGYTF. The CDR3 DNA reads TGTGCCAGCAGTCGAGATGGGCCCTATGGCTACACCTTC.

The chain has TRBV7-2 and TRBJ2-7, with 8 bases aligning to TRBD2. The J segment lost 3 bases and the V segment lost 6 bases, leaving 10 bases of the junction unmatched. The CDR3 is 15 residues long. Per germline, CDR1 SGHTA and CDR2 FQGNSA. CDR3 loop: CASRKSGGGFYEQYF. CDR3 nucleotide sequence: TGTGCCAGCAGAAAAAGCGGGGGCGGTTTCTACGAGCAGTACTTC. The full variable domain, its missing parts supplied by reference TRBV7-2 and TRBJ2-7, is GAGVSQSPSNKVTEKGKDVELRCDPISGHTALYWYRQSLGQGLEFLIYFQGNSAPDKSGLPSDRFSAERTGGSVSTLTIQRTQQEDSAVYLCASRKSGGGFYEQYFGPGTRLTVT.

This chain joins TRBV18 and TRBJ2-5, with 7 positions matching TRBD1. After removal of 6 bases from V and 1 base from J, the junction contained 5 bases not matched to a gene. The CDR3 contains 14 residues. CDR1 is KGHSH and CDR2 is LQKENI in the germline V gene. CDR3 sequence reads: CASSRPGGQETQYF. For the CDR3, the DNA is TGTGCCAGCTCCCGACCAGGGGGCCAAGAGACCCAGTACTTC.